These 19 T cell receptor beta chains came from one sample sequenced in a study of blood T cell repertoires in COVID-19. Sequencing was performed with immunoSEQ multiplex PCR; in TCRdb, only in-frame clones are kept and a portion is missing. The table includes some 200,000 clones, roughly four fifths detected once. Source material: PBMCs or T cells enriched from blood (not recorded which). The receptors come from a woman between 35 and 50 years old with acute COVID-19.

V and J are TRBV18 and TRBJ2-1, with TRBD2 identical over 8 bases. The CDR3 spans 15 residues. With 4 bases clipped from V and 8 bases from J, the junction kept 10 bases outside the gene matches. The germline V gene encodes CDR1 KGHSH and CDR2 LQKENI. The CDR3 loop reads CASSLTSGSGDEQFF. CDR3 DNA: TGTGCCAGCTCACTGACCAGCGGGAGCGGCGATGAGCAGTTCTTC.

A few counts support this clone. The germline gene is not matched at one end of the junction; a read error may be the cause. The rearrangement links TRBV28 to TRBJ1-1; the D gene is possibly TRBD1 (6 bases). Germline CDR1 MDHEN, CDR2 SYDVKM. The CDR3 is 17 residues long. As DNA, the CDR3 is TGTGCCAGCAGCTCAACCGGGACAATGAACCTACCAACCGCCTTTGACTTT. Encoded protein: CASSSTGTMNLPTAFDF.

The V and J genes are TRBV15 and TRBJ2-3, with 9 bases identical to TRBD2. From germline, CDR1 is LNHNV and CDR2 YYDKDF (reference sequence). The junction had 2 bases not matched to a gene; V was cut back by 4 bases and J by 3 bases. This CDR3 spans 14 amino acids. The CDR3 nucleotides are TGTGCCACCAGCATTAGCGGGAGTACAGATACGCAGTATTTT. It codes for CATSISGSTDTQYF.

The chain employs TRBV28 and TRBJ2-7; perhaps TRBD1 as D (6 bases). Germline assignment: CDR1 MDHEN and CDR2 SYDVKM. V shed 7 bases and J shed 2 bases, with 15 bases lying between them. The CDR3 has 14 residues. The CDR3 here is CASKRGNSPYEQYF. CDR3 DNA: TGTGCCAGCAAGAGGGGGAACAGTCCCTACGAGCAGTACTTC.

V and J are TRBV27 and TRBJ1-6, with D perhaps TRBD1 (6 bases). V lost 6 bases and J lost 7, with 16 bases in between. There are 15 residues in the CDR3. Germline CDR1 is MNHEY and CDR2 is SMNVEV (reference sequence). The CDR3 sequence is CASSYSGGLNSPLHF. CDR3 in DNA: TGTGCCAGCAGCTACTCCGGGGGGCTCAATTCACCCCTCCACTTT.

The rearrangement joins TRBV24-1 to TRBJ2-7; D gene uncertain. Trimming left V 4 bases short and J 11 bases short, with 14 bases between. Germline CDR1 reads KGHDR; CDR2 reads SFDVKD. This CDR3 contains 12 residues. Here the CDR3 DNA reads TGTGCCACCAGTGACATCGGTCGCTCGAAGTACTTC. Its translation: CATSDIGRSKYF.

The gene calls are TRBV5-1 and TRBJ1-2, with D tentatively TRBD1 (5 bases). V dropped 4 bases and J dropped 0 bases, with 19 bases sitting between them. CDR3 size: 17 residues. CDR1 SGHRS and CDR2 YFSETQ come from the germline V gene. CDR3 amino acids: CASSAGLLLGANYGYTF. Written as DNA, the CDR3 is TGCGCCAGCAGCGCGGGACTTCTCCTCGGAGCTAACTATGGCTACACCTTC.

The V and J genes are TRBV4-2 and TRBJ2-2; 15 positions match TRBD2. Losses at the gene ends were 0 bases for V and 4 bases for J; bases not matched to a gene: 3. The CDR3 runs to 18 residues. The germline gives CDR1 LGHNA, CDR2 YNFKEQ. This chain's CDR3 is CASSQDGTSGGTTGELFF. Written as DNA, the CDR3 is TGTGCCAGCAGCCAAGATGGGACTAGCGGGGGGACCACCGGGGAGCTGTTTTTT.

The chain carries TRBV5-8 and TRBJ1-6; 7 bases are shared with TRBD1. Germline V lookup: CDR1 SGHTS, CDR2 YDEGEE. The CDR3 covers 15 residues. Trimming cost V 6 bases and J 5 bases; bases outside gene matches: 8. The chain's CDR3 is CASMISGQNNSPLHF. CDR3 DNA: TGTGCCAGCATGATCTCGGGACAGAATAATTCACCCCTCCACTTT.

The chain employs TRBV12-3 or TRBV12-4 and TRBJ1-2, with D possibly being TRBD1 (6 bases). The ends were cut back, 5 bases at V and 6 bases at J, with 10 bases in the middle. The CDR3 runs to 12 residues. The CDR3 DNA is TGTGCCAGCAGTACAGGGTCCCATGGCTACACCTTC. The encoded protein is CASSTGSHGYTF.

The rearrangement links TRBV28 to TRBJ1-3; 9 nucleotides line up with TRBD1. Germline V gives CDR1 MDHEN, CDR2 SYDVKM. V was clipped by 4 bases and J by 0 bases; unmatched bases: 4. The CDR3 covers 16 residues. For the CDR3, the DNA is TGTGCCAGCAGTTGGCCGGGACAGGGCTCTGGAAACACCATATATTTT. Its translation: CASSWPGQGSGNTIYF.

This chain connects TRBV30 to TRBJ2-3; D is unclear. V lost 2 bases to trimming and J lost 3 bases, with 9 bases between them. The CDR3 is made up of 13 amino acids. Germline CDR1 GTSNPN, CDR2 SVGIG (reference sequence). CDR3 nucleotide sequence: TGTGCCTGGAGTCAAGGCAGGACAGATACGCAGTATTTT. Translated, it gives CAWSQGRTDTQYF.

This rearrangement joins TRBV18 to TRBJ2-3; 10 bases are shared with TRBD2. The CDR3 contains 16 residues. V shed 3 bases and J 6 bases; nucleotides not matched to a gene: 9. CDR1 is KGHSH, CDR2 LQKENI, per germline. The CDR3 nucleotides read TGTGCCAGCTCACCCAACAGCGGGGGGGACGGGGATACGCAGTATTTT. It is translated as CASSPNSGGDGDTQYF. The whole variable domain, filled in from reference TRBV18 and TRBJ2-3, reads NAGVMQNPRHLVRRRGQEARLRCSPMKGHSHVYWYRQLPEEGLKFMVYLQKENIIDESGMPKERFSAEFPKEGPSILRIQQVVRGDSAAYFCASSPNSGGDGDTQYFGPGTRLTVL.

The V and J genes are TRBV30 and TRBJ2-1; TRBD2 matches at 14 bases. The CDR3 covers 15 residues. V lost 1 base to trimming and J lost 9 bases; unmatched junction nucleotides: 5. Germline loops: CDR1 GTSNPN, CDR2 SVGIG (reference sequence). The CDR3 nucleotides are TGTGCCTGGAGTGCCGGGACTAGCGGGAGACTTGAGCAGTTCTTC. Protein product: CAWSAGTSGRLEQFF. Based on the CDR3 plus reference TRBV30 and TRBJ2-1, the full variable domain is SQTIHQWPATLVQPVGSPLSLECTVEGTSNPNLYWYRQAAGRGLQLLFYSVGIGQISSEVPQNLSASRPQDRQFILSSKKLLLSDSGFYLCAWSAGTSGRLEQFFGPGTRLTVL.

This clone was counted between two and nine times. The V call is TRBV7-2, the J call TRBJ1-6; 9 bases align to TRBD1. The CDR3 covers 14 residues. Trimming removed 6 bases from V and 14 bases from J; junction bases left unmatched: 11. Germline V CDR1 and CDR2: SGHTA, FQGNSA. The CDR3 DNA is TGTGCCAGCAGGATACAGGGGGCGAAGCTGGCCCTCCACTTT. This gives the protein CASRIQGAKLALHF.

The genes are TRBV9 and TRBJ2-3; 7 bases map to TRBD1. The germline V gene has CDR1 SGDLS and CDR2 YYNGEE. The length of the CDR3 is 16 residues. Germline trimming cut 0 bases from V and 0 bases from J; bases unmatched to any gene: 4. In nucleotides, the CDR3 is TGTGCCAGCAGCGTAGGACAGGGCCTGAGCACAGATACGCAGTATTTT. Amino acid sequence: CASSVGQGLSTDTQYF.

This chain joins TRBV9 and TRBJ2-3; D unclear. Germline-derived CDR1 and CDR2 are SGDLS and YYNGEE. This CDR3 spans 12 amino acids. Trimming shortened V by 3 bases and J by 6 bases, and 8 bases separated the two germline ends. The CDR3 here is CASSAYADTQYF. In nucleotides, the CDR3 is TGTGCCAGCAGCGCATACGCGGATACGCAGTATTTT.

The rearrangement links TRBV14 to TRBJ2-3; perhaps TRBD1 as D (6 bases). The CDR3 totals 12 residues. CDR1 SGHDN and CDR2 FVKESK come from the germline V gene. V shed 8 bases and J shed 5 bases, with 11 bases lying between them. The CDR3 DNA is TGTGCCAGCGTAGCAGGGGAAGATACGCAGTATTTT. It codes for CASVAGEDTQYF.

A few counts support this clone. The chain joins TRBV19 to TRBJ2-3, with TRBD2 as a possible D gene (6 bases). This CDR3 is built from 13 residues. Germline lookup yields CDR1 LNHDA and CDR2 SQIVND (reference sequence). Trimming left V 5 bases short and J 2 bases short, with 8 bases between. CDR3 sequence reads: CASSLGLTDTQYF. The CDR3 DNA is TGTGCCAGTAGTTTGGGACTCACAGATACGCAGTATTTT.